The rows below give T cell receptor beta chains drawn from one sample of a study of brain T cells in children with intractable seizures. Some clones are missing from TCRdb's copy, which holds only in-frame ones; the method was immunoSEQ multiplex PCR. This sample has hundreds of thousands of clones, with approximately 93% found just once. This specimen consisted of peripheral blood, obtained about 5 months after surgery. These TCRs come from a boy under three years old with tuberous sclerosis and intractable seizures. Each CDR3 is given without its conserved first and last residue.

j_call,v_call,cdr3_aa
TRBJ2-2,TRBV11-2,ASSFFGELF
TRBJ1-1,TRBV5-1,ASSFHPNTEAF
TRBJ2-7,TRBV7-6,ASSLGDISYEQY
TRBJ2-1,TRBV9,ASSLTGGASYNEQF
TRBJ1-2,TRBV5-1,ASSLGSSYGYT
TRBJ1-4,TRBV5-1,ASSGTGEREKLF
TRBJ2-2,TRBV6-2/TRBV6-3,ASSKGLAGGTVTGELF
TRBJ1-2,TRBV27,ASSLSQGNYGYT
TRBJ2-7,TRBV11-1,ASSLASLGRPEQY
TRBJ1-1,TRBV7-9,ASSLVSGAEAF
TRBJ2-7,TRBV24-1,ATSDSWTSGRGEQY
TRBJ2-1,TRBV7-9,ASSSGLVGEQF
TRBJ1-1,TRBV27,ASSLSGLNTEAF
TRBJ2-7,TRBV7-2,ASSLVTGGGYEQY
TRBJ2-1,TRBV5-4,ASSLVSPLGNEQF
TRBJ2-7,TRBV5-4,ASSLSGLSYEQY
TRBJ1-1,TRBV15,ATSGDYQNTEAF
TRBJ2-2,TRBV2,ASSRQGSPGELF
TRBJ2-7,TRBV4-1,ASSPPTTGIPYEQY
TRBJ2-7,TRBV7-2,ASSLVTSGGYEQY
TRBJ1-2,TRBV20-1,SASLGRSSLDGYT
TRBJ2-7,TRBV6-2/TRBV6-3,ASSSPGFEQY
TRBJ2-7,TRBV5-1,ASSTGTSGAYEQY
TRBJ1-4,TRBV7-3,ASSLLPVQGPNEKLF
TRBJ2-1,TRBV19,ASSTPGTQRNEQF
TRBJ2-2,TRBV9,ASSVGTGPANTGELF
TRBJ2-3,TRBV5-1,ASSWQGGVDTQY
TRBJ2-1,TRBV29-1,SVVPNRVNEQF
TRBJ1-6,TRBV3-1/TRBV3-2,ASSPGQTIYNSPLH
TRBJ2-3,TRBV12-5,ASGLIDSLTDTQY
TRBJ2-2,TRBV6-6,ASRPGSPTGELF
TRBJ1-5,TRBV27,ASRQGRNHQPQH
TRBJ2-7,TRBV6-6,ASSITYEQY
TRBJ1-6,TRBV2,ASSEGGGMGSPLH
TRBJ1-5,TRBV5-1,ASSSDGGNQPQH
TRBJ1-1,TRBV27,ASSLSIRRSTEAF
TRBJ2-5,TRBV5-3,ARSPSGGAVEVETQY
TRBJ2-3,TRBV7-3,ASSLTSGGPDTQY
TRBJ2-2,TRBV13,ASSQRDSPSADTGELF
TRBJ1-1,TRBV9,ASSVETDLSLAF